This TCR beta chain appears in the sequencing data of a study of Ad26.COV2.S vaccination and SARS-CoV-2 variants. Study-wide findings and caveats: It was reported that spike-specific CD8+ and CD4+ T cell responses were substantially broad after vaccination.

The table came from immunoSEQ multiplex PCR; TCRdb's copy has only in-frame clones and leaves some out. This sample carries about 350,000 clones, approximately 86% of them seen once, and the ten largest clones take roughly a tenth. Documented treatment: roughly 19 received Ad26.COV2.S at low or high dose, single or two shots; several received placebo; per-sample allocation not given. Sampling happened 63 days after the first vaccine or placebo injection. Turning to this clone: Antigen unknown.

The CDR3 totals 15 residues. Trimming removed 3 bases at V and 3 bases at J, with 11 bases between. The V gene's germline CDR1 is SGHTA and CDR2 FQGNSA. The sequence was collected from a person aged 18-65 years who received the Ad26.COV2.S COVID-19 vaccine or a placebo. The sample in question was peripheral blood, obtained in a trial of Ad26.COV2.S vaccine versus placebo. The genes are TRBV7-2 and TRBJ2-2; D remains unclear. The CDR3: CASSLGALDTGELFF. The CDR3, as DNA: TGTGCCAGCAGCTTGGGTGCCCTCGACACCGGGGAGCTGTTTTTT.